This T cell receptor (beta chain) was sequenced in a study of blood T cell repertoires in COVID-19. TCRdb's table, derived via immunoSEQ multiplex PCR, lists solely in-frame clones and lacks some. Among 120,000 to 150,000 clones listed, roughly 82% were seen once. V lost 0 bases and J 4 bases, leaving 22 bases between the germline ends. The CDR3 covers 18 residues. Germline CDR1 reads SGHKS; CDR2 reads YYEKEE (reference sequence). This chain links TRBV5-5 with TRBJ2-5, with D unclear. The TCR originated in a human donor in a cohort sampled during active COVID-19. The sequencing input was peripheral blood. The CDR3 DNA follows: TGTGCCAGCAGCTTGGCCGTGGGCCAGACACCGAGTGGAGAGACCCAGTACTTC. It encodes CASSLAVGQTPSGETQYF.